The source of this T cell receptor (beta chain) is a study of blood T cell repertoires in COVID-19. Per the original methods: Nucleated cell counts were estimated from reference gene primer amplification. The table came from immunoSEQ multiplex PCR; TCRdb's copy has only in-frame clones and leaves some out. D and trimming come from the DNA, and the V and J calls and clone size come from that table. The sample includes about 260,000 clones, 80% to 85% of them seen just once. The CDR3 has 16 amino acids. Germline CDR1 SGHRS, CDR2 YFSETQ. V lost 0 bases and J lost 7, with 17 bases in between. The TCR comes from a woman between 40 and 55 years old who had recovered from COVID-19. Sequenced input: peripheral blood. The V and J genes are TRBV5-1 and TRBJ2-1, with D maybe TRBD2 (7 bases). CDR3 sequence reads: CASSLASVGGLNEQFF. The CDR3 coding sequence is TGCGCCAGCAGCTTGGCCTCTGTGGGGGGGCTTAATGAGCAGTTCTTC.